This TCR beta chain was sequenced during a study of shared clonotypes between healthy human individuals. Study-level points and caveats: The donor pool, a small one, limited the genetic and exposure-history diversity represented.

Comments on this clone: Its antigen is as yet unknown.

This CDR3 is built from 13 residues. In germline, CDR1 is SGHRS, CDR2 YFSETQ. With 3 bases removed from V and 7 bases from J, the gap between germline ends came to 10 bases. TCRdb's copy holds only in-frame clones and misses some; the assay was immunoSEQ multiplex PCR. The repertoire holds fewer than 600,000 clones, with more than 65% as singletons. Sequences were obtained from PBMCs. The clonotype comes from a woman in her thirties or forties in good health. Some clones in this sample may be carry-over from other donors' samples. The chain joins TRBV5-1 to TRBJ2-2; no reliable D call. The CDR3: CASSSGTIGELFF. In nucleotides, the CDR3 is TGCGCCAGCAGCTCCGGTACGATCGGGGAGCTGTTTTTT.